Presented here are 21 T cell receptor beta chains from one specimen sequenced in a study of control samples from healthy donors and cancer patients. The repertoire was sequenced with immunoSEQ multiplex PCR; TCRdb's copy has only in-frame clones and lacks some. The sample has 75,000 to 90,000 clones; about 88% are singletons. The sequenced sample was blood. These receptors were collected from a man aged 45 to 65 in good health.

The J gene is TRBJ2-7, the V gene TRBV5-1, with D tentatively TRBD1 or TRBD2 (6 bases each). The length of the CDR3 is 14 residues. With 3 bases removed from V and 6 bases from J, the gap between germline ends came to 16 bases. Germline CDR1 reads SGHRS; CDR2 reads YFSETQ. The CDR3 nucleotides are TGCGCCAGCAGCTCTCGGGGGCGGAATGGCGAGCAGTACTTC. Its protein product is CASSSRGRNGEQYF.

The chain joins TRBV7-2 to TRBJ2-4, with D maybe TRBD1 (6 bases). The CDR3 runs to 15 residues. CDR1 is SGHTA and CDR2 is FQGNSA in the germline V gene. V was shortened by 5 bases and J by 6 bases, with 17 bases between the two germline ends. The CDR3 DNA reads as TGTGCCAGCAGCCCCCCGGGCAGGGGCGGAAACATTCAGTACTTC. It translates to CASSPPGRGGNIQYF. The entire variable domain, with the rest obtained from reference TRBV7-2 and TRBJ2-4, is as follows: GAGVSQSPSNKVTEKGKDVELRCDPISGHTALYWYRQSLGQGLEFLIYFQGNSAPDKSGLPSDRFSAERTGGSVSTLTIQRTQQEDSAVYLCASSPPGRGGNIQYFGAGTRLSVL.

CDR3 sequence reads: CASTPGGSYGYTF. CDR3 bases: TGTGCCAGCACCCCGGGGGGGAGTTATGGCTACACCTTC. This chain connects TRBV7-2 to TRBJ1-2, with D perhaps matching TRBD1 (5 bases). This CDR3 has 13 amino acids. The germline CDR1 and CDR2 sequences are SGHTA and FQGNSA. Trimming left V 7 bases short and J 5 bases short, with 14 bases between.

In DNA, the CDR3 is TGCGCCAGCAGTGACAGGGTGTATTCCTACAATGAGCAGTTCTTC. It translates to CASSDRVYSYNEQFF. The chain couples TRBV10-2 to TRBJ2-1, with TRBD1 as a possible D gene (5 bases). CDR3 size: 15 residues. Germline V lookup: CDR1 WSHSY, CDR2 SAAADI. V lost 3 bases and J lost 1, with 10 bases in between.

This rearrangement joins TRBV30 to TRBJ1-2; D is possibly TRBD1 (6 bases). Germline-derived CDR1 and CDR2 are GTSNPN and SVGIG (reference sequence). The CDR3 consists of 14 residues. V lost 0 bases, J lost 0 bases, and 8 bases lay in between. CDR3 region: CAWSVRGTNYGYTF. The CDR3 bases are TGTGCCTGGAGTGTGAGGGGGACTAACTATGGCTACACCTTC.

This chain uses TRBV30 with TRBJ1-2; unclear D gene. CDR3 length equals 14 residues. V lost 4 bases to trimming and J lost 3 bases, with 15 bases between them. Germline lookup yields CDR1 GTSNPN and CDR2 SVGIG (reference sequence). The CDR3 DNA reads TGTGCCTGGAAGAAGAGCGAGAGGGACTATGGCTACACCTTC. This encodes CAWKKSERDYGYTF.

The J gene is TRBJ2-3, the V gene TRBV27; 11 nucleotides agree with TRBD2. The V segment lost 5 bases and the J segment 3 bases; nucleotides outside the gene matches: 7. Germline CDR1 MNHEY, CDR2 SMNVEV (reference sequence). CDR3 length: 16 amino acids. Here the CDR3 reads CASSTRLAGLTDTQYF. CDR3 nucleotides: TGTGCCAGCAGTACCCGACTAGCGGGGTTAACAGATACGCAGTATTTT.

The chain recombines TRBV2 with TRBJ2-2; 10 nucleotides align to TRBD2. The trim removed 9 bases at V and 6 bases at J, leaving 4 bases unmatched. This CDR3 spans 13 amino acids. CDR1 is SNHLY, CDR2 FYNNEI, per germline. CDR3 DNA sequence: TGTGCCAGTAGCGGGGGGCCCGCCGGGGAGCTGTTTTTT. Its protein product is CASSGGPAGELFF.

J is TRBJ2-5 and V is TRBV3-1 (or the pseudogene TRBV3-2); TRBD2 aligns across 10 bases. There are 17 residues in the CDR3. CDR1 is LGHDT, CDR2 YNNKEL, per germline (reference sequence). Trimming removed 2 bases from V and 5 bases from J; junction bases left unmatched: 11. The CDR3 DNA sequence: TGTGCCAGCAGCCAAAGTTTACCAGCGGGGGGGCCTGAGACCCAGTACTTC. Residues: CASSQSLPAGGPETQYF.

The rearrangement uses TRBV10-2 and TRBJ2-7; 9 bases are a match to TRBD1. The germline V gene encodes CDR1 WSHSY and CDR2 SAAADI. V shed 10 bases and J 5 bases; nucleotides not matched to a gene: 6. The CDR3 runs 12 residues. Here the CDR3 reads CATQDRGDEQYF. The CDR3 DNA reads as TGCGCCACCCAGGACAGGGGAGACGAGCAGTACTTC.

The chain couples TRBV7-8 to TRBJ1-5, with a possible D match to TRBD1 (5 bases). Germline V gene lookup returns CDR1 SGHVS and CDR2 FQNEAQ. Trimming removed 2 bases at V and 5 bases at J, with 10 bases between. This CDR3 is 14 amino acids long. CDR3 protein: CASSLTGGDQPQHF. In nucleotides, the CDR3 is TGTGCCAGCAGCTTAACCGGGGGAGATCAGCCCCAGCATTTT.

The rearrangement links TRBV21-1 to TRBJ2-1; TRBD1 is taken as the D call from the table, unchecked against the DNA. TRBV21-1 has pseudogene status. The CDR3 totals 17 residues. The CDR3 reads CASSSRTGLRSNNEQFF. The DNA for the CDR3 is TGTGCCAGCAGCTCTCGGACAGGCCTCCGTTCAAACAATGAGCAGTTCTTC.

The V and J genes are TRBV15 and TRBJ1-2, with D tentatively TRBD1 (5 bases). The CDR3 has 15 residues. The ends were cut back, 0 bases at V and 7 bases at J, with 15 bases in the middle. CDR1 is LNHNV, CDR2 YYDKDF, per germline (reference sequence). The CDR3 DNA reads as TGTGCCACCAGCAGAGATTTGAGGGGTTCAGGTGGCTACACCTTC. It encodes CATSRDLRGSGGYTF.

V is TRBV30 and J is TRBJ2-7; a possible D gene is TRBD1 (6 bases). This CDR3 has 16 amino acids. V lost 0 bases and J lost 0, with 15 bases in between. CDR1 is GTSNPN and CDR2 is SVGIG in the germline V gene (reference sequence). This CDR3 is CAWSVHGRGSSYEQYF. In nucleotides, the CDR3 is TGTGCCTGGAGTGTACATGGCAGGGGTAGCTCCTACGAGCAGTACTTC. Based on the CDR3 plus reference TRBV30 and TRBJ2-7, the full variable domain is SQTIHQWPATLVQPVGSPLSLECTVEGTSNPNLYWYRQAAGRGLQLLFYSVGIGQISSEVPQNLSASRPQDRQFILSSKKLLLSDSGFYLCAWSVHGRGSSYEQYFGPGTRLTVT.

The V gene is TRBV9, the J gene TRBJ1-1, with D tentatively TRBD1 (6 bases). Trimming removed 4 bases from V and 0 bases from J, with 13 bases in between. CDR3 size: 15 residues. Germline lookup yields CDR1 SGDLS and CDR2 YYNGEE. The CDR3 bases are TGTGCCAGCAGCCCCCAGACAGGATTGAACACTGAAGCTTTCTTT. Residues: CASSPQTGLNTEAFF.

The CDR3 here is CASSPRGLNTEAFF. The DNA of the CDR3 is TGTGCCAGCTCTCCGAGGGGATTGAACACTGAAGCTTTCTTT. The chain is built from TRBV18 and TRBJ1-1; a possible D gene is TRBD1 (5 bases). With 6 bases removed from V and 0 bases from J, the gap between germline ends came to 11 bases. Germline lookup yields CDR1 KGHSH and CDR2 LQKENI. The CDR3 length is 14 residues.

In its sample, this clone was seen once. V and J are TRBV6-5 and TRBJ1-2; TRBD1 is a possible D gene (6 bases). V shed 7 bases and J shed 6 bases, with 15 bases lying between them. The V gene's germline CDR1 is MNHEY and CDR2 SVGAGI. The CDR3 is 13 residues long. The CDR3 DNA reads TGTGCCAGCATTCTGACTCCAGGGGATGGCTACACCTTC. It encodes CASILTPGDGYTF.

CDR3 loop: CAISASSGGPTYNEQFF. The CDR3 DNA reads TGTGCCATCAGTGCGAGTTCTGGGGGGCCCACCTACAATGAGCAGTTCTTC. The chain has TRBV10-3 and TRBJ2-1; TRBD1 or TRBD2 may be the D gene (6 bases each). The CDR3 has 17 amino acids. V shed 4 bases and J shed 2 bases, with 18 bases lying between them. CDR1 is ENHRY and CDR2 is SYGVKD in the germline V gene.

The CDR3 DNA reads as TGTGCCTGGAGTCCGCCCCCGGCGGGGGCCCTCTCTTATAGCAATCAGCCCCAGCATTTT. This translates into CAWSPPPAGALSYSNQPQHF. The V gene is TRBV30, the J gene TRBJ1-5; weak D call: TRBD1 (6 bases). V lost 2 bases to trimming and J lost 0 bases, with 26 bases between them. The CDR3 is 20 residues long. The germline gives CDR1 GTSNPN, CDR2 SVGIG (reference sequence). Using reference TRBV30 and TRBJ1-5 for the parts outside the CDR3, the full variable domain is SQTIHQWPATLVQPVGSPLSLECTVEGTSNPNLYWYRQAAGRGLQLLFYSVGIGQISSEVPQNLSASRPQDRQFILSSKKLLLSDSGFYLCAWSPPPAGALSYSNQPQHFGDGTRLSIL.

This clone was recorded once. CDR3 in DNA: TGCAGCGTTGACGGACCAAGACATGGCTACACCTTC. It encodes CSVDGPRHGYTF. J is TRBJ1-2 and V is TRBV29-1; D gene unclear. CDR3 size: 12 residues. Between the trimmed V and J ends, which lost 3 bases and 6 bases, there was a span of 11 bases. Germline lookup yields CDR1 SQVTM and CDR2 ANQGSEA.

The gene calls are TRBV11-2 and TRBJ1-1; D perhaps matches TRBD1 (6 bases). Trimming removed 4 bases at V and 0 bases at J, with 24 bases between. Per the germline V gene, CDR1 is SGHAT and CDR2 is FQNNGV. This CDR3 contains 19 residues. CDR3 coding DNA: TGTGCCAGCAGCTCGATACAGGGACGGCACAGAGGGATGAACACTGAAGCTTTCTTT. Its protein is CASSSIQGRHRGMNTEAFF. Complete variable domain (other parts from reference TRBV11-2 and TRBJ1-1): EAGVAQSPRYKIIEKRQSVAFWCNPISGHATLYWYQQILGQGPKLLIQFQNNGVVDDSQLPKDRFSAERLKGVDSTLKIQPAKLEDSAVYLCASSSIQGRHRGMNTEAFFGQGTRLTVV.